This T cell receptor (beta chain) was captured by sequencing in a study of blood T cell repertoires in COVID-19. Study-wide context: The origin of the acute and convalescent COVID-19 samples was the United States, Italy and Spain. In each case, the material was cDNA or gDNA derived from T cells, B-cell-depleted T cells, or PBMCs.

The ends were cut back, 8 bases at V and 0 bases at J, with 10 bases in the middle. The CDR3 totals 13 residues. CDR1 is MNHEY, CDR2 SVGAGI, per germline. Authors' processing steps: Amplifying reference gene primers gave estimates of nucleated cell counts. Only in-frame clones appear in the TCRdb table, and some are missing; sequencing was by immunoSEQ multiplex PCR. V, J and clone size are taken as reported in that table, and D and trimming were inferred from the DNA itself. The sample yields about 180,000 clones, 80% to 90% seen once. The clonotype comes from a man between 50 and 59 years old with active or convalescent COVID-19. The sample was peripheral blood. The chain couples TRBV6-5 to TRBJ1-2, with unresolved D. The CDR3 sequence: CASATLSNYGYTF. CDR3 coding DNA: TGTGCCAGCGCTACCCTGTCTAACTATGGCTACACCTTC.